A single sample is the source of the 23 T cell receptor beta chains below, sequenced in a study of PD-L1 blockade in urothelial cancer (TCRdb year 2017). Library generation was performed with the immunoSEQ multiplex PCR assay. Not all clones reach the TCRdb copy of this immuneACCESS table, which keeps in-frame sequences only. Checked studies attribute under half of the gap to unresolved V genes and leave the rest unexplained. Present in this sample are roughly 50,000 clones, around 79% of which were seen just once. The ten top clones hold roughly 4% of the sample. The time point label, as the study defines it: pretreatment peripheral blood. This specimen was PBMCs, taken around atezolizumab (anti-PD-L1) treatment. These receptors were collected from a man aged 70 or older with urothelial cancer.

The chain carries TRBV15 and TRBJ2-6, with D possibly TRBD1 on 5 matching bases. This CDR3 comprises 16 residues. Trimming cost V 5 bases and J 4 bases, with 15 bases left between them. Germline V gene data show CDR1 as LNHNV and CDR2 as YYDKDF (reference sequence). The CDR3 loop reads CATSENQGRGANVLTF. CDR3 nucleotide sequence: TGTGCCACCAGCGAGAATCAGGGCAGGGGGGCCAACGTCCTGACTTTC.

CDR3 amino acids: CAISGSGQGGYGYTF. The CDR3 region has the DNA TGTGCCATCAGTGGTTCGGGACAGGGAGGCTATGGCTACACCTTC. The chain recombines TRBV10-3 with TRBJ1-2, with TRBD1 identical over 9 bases. Unmatched junction bases numbered 7, after V lost 4 bases and J lost 4 bases. The CDR3 has 15 residues. CDR1 is ENHRY, CDR2 SYGVKD, per germline.

V gene TRBV7-2 combines with J gene TRBJ1-2, with 8 bases lining up with TRBD1. Losses at the gene ends were 5 bases for V and 9 bases for J; bases not matched to a gene: 11. From germline, CDR1 is SGHTA and CDR2 FQGNSA. The CDR3 spans 14 residues. The CDR3: CASSPGQAAFRYTF. The CDR3 DNA follows: TGTGCCAGCAGCCCGGGACAGGCGGCTTTTCGCTACACCTTC.

V and J are TRBV11-3 and TRBJ2-1, with TRBD2 identical over 11 bases. There are 15 residues in the CDR3. Germline lookup yields CDR1 SGHNT and CDR2 YENEEA. V lost 5 bases and J lost 7; bases outside the gene matches: 7. Written as DNA, the CDR3 is TGTGCCAGCAGCCTGAGACTAGCGGGGAAAAATGAGCAGTTCTTC. Its translation: CASSLRLAGKNEQFF.

V gene TRBV18 combines with J gene TRBJ2-7, with D maybe TRBD1 (6 bases). Germline assignment: CDR1 KGHSH and CDR2 LQKENI. V was cut by 3 bases and J by 7 bases, with 16 bases left in between. This CDR3 has 14 residues. The CDR3 DNA is TGTGCCAGCTCACCTCGGGACACCCCGGGGGAGCAGTACTTC. This sequence encodes CASSPRDTPGEQYF.

The J gene is TRBJ2-7, the V gene TRBV5-5, with D perhaps matching TRBD1 (5 bases). V dropped 3 bases and J dropped 2 bases, with 12 bases sitting between them. CDR3 size: 14 residues. Looked up from germline, CDR1 is SGHKS and CDR2 is YYEKEE (reference sequence). The CDR3 here is CASSSPDITYEQYF. The CDR3 DNA is TGTGCCAGCAGCTCCCCGGACATAACCTACGAGCAGTACTTC.

V and J are TRBV5-1 and TRBJ1-2; 8 bases match TRBD1. After removal of 5 bases from V and 7 bases from J, the junction contained 10 bases not matched to a gene. The CDR3 loop spans 14 amino acids. Per the germline V gene, CDR1 is SGHRS and CDR2 is YFSETQ. The CDR3 DNA reads TGCGCCAGCAGGAGGTACAGGGGGGAAGGTGGCTACACCTTC. This encodes CASRRYRGEGGYTF.

In its sample, this clone was seen once. J is TRBJ1-5 and V is TRBV19; D gene ambiguous. The CDR3 is 14 residues long. Germline CDR1 LNHDA, CDR2 SQIVND (reference sequence). V lost 10 bases to trimming and J lost 2 bases, with 15 bases between them. The CDR3 region has the DNA TGTGCCAAGCACATGAGGGTCGGCAATCAGCCCCAGCATTTT. Protein sequence: CAKHMRVGNQPQHF.

This chain joins TRBV6-1 and TRBJ1-2; a possible D gene is TRBD1 (6 bases). The germline CDR1 and CDR2 sequences are MNHNS and SASEGT. The CDR3 is 13 amino acids. Trimming took 0 bases from V and 4 from J, leaving 6 bases between them. The CDR3 nucleotides are TGTGCCAGCAGTGAAGCAGGGGGCTATGGCTACACCTTC. Translated, it gives CASSEAGGYGYTF.

This chain joins TRBV11-2 and TRBJ1-1; the D gene is possibly TRBD1 (6 bases). Germline V gives CDR1 SGHAT, CDR2 FQNNGV. The CDR3 totals 13 residues. V was clipped by 1 base and J by 9 bases, with 12 bases between them. This CDR3 reads CASSLAGTLKAFF. DNA of the CDR3: TGTGCCAGCAGCTTAGCCGGGACACTCAAAGCTTTCTTT.

CDR3 residues: CASTFTSSGTNTGELFF. Here the CDR3 DNA reads TGTGCCAGCACCTTTACTTCTAGCGGGACGAACACCGGGGAGCTGTTTTTT. The chain combines TRBV7-9 with TRBJ2-2; 9 positions match TRBD2. The CDR3 is made up of 17 amino acids. The germline gives CDR1 SEHNR, CDR2 FQNEAQ (reference sequence). V trimming: 7 bases; J trimming: 0 bases; junction bases outside the gene matches: 9.

The genes are TRBV6-1 and TRBJ1-5, with 9 bases fitting TRBD1. The CDR3 extends over 15 amino acids. Germline values: CDR1 MNHNS, CDR2 SASEGT. Trimming at V came to 8 bases and at J to 9 bases, leaving 14 bases not matched to a gene. CDR3 bases: TGTGCCAGCGATCGGGACAGGGCATTTGTCGGGCCCCAGCATTTT. It encodes CASDRDRAFVGPQHF.

The J gene is TRBJ2-1, the V gene TRBV25-1; D might be TRBD1 (5 bases). Germline assignment: CDR1 MGHDK and CDR2 SYGVNS. V lost 9 bases and J lost 8, with 11 bases in between. This CDR3 contains 11 residues. The CDR3 here is CASTGAHEQFF. DNA for the CDR3: TGTGCCAGTACAGGAGCCCATGAGCAGTTCTTC.

The CDR3 nucleotides are TGTGCCAGCAGCTTATTATCGACTAGCGGCAATGAGCAGTTCTTC. This codes for CASSLLSTSGNEQFF. This rearrangement joins TRBV7-2 to TRBJ2-1, with TRBD2 matching 9 bases. From germline, CDR1 is SGHTA and CDR2 FQGNSA. The length of the CDR3 is 15 residues. J was trimmed by 6 bases and V by 2 bases; bases with no gene match: 5.

This clone was picked up a small number of times. The J gene is TRBJ2-5, the V gene TRBV7-6; tentative D call: TRBD2 (5 bases). V lost 5 bases, J lost 5 bases, and 15 bases lay in between. The germline V gene encodes CDR1 SGHVS and CDR2 FNYEAQ. The CDR3 is 14 residues long. The CDR3 protein is CASSPLGSGETQYF. The CDR3 DNA reads as TGTGCCAGCAGCCCCTTGGGGTCGGGGGAGACCCAGTACTTC.

The J gene is TRBJ2-3, the V gene TRBV9; TRBD2 aligns across 9 bases. V trimming: 4 bases; J trimming: 2 bases; junction bases outside the gene matches: 11. In germline, CDR1 is SGDLS, CDR2 YYNGEE. This CDR3 region has 17 residues. In nucleotides, the CDR3 is TGTGCCAGCAGCTCCGGGCCCTCTAGCGGGACCACAGATACGCAGTATTTT. Translating gives CASSSGPSSGTTDTQYF.

This chain uses TRBV2 with TRBJ1-5; 12 bases map to TRBD1. CDR3 length: 16 residues. The J segment lost 6 bases and the V segment lost 7 bases, leaving 10 bases of the junction unmatched. CDR1 is SNHLY and CDR2 is FYNNEI in the germline V gene. CDR3 sequence reads: CASTGTGGRQAQPQHF. The CDR3 coding sequence is TGTGCCAGCACCGGGACAGGGGGCAGACAGGCTCAGCCCCAGCATTTT.

The rearrangement joins TRBV28 to TRBJ2-1, with TRBD1 identical over 7 bases. The V and J ends lost 5 bases and 3 bases, in that order; junction bases with no gene match: 10. CDR3 length: 16 amino acids. Germline loops: CDR1 MDHEN, CDR2 SYDVKM. CDR3 loop: CASSPQGVTIYNEQFF. CDR3 DNA: TGTGCCAGCAGTCCGCAGGGGGTAACAATCTACAATGAGCAGTTCTTC. The variable domain in full, with the rest retrieved from reference TRBV28 and TRBJ2-1, is DVKVTQSSRYLVKRTGEKVFLECVQDMDHENMFWYRQDPGLGLRLIYFSYDVKMKEKGDIPEGYSVSREKKERFSLILESASTNQTSMYLCASSPQGVTIYNEQFFGPGTRLTVL.

This clone showed up just a few times. The rearrangement links TRBV28 to TRBJ2-1, with 8 bases lining up with TRBD2. This CDR3 is built from 15 residues. CDR1 and CDR2 (germline): MDHEN, SYDVKM. Unmatched junction bases numbered 9, after V lost 9 bases and J lost 2 bases. The CDR3 sequence is CASSSGRVAYNEQFF. CDR3 bases: TGTGCCAGTTCATCCGGGAGGGTAGCCTACAATGAGCAGTTCTTC.

The chain recombines TRBV12-5 with TRBJ1-5; D unclear. V was trimmed by 4 bases and J by 5 bases, leaving 18 bases between them. Germline V gene lookup returns CDR1 LGHNT and CDR2 FRNRAP. This CDR3 is 16 amino acids long. CDR3 region: CASGSSGLTDDQPQHF. In nucleotides, the CDR3 is TGTGCTAGTGGTTCCTCAGGACTCACGGACGATCAGCCCCAGCATTTT.

This clone was observed once. This sequence joins TRBV21-1 and TRBJ2-4; TRBD2 is the table's D call and was not checked against the DNA. TRBV21-1 constitutes a pseudogene. The CDR3 is 15 residues long. The CDR3 DNA reads TGTGCCAGCACCACCGCCGGGATAGCCAAAAACATTCAGTACTTC. Translated, it gives CASTTAGIAKNIQYF.

This clone was found a few times. This chain joins TRBV9 and TRBJ2-3; D is ambiguous. CDR3 length: 17 amino acids. Per germline, CDR1 SGDLS and CDR2 YYNGEE. V gave up 1 base and J gave up 2 bases, with 17 bases separating them. The CDR3 DNA reads as TGTGCCAGCAGCGTATTCGGAGAGCCCCCTCTCACAGATACGCAGTATTTT. Protein product: CASSVFGEPPLTDTQYF. The entire variable domain, with the rest obtained from reference TRBV9 and TRBJ2-3, is as follows: DSGVTQTPKHLITATGQRVTLRCSPRSGDLSVYWYQQSLDQGLQFLIQYYNGEERAKGNILERFSAQQFPDLHSELNLSSLELGDSALYFCASSVFGEPPLTDTQYFGPGTRLTVL.

This clone was detected once. The V gene is TRBV29-1, the J gene TRBJ2-5; 9 nucleotides match TRBD1. Germline V gives CDR1 SQVTM, CDR2 ANQGSEA. The CDR3 runs to 14 residues. Trimming removed 6 bases from V and 4 bases from J; junction bases left unmatched: 9. The CDR3 spells CSVGGTGSGETQYF. The CDR3 coding sequence is TGCAGCGTGGGGGGGACAGGGTCGGGAGAGACCCAGTACTTC.